This TCR beta chain was obtained from a study of blood T cell repertoires in COVID-19 (dated by TCRdb to the early 2020s). Context from the whole study: Samples covering the acute and convalescent phases of COVID-19 were provided by collaborators in the United States, Italy and Spain. Deeply sampled blood TCRbeta repertoires from subjects exposed to, actively infected with, or recovered from COVID-19 were included in the dataset. The repertoires were made available in a free public database intended to serve as a resource for research on the immune response to SARS-CoV-2. Where available, HLA class I and class II types were taken from metadata supplied by the sample provider and were not determined by assay-based typing. The samples were drawn from two sources: the first 160 participants of the ongoing ImmuneRACE study, and 1,254 subjects contributed by 6 global collaborators. The prospective study material was composed of cDNA or gDNA derived from T cells, B-cell-depleted T cells, or PBMCs. Sample metadata almost always included a de-identified subject ID, COVID-19 status, age in years and sex. Summary of the overall study and its limitations: How much clinical and demographic metadata was included differed by source and by participant, and the metadata was provided uncurated.

The V and J ends are trimmed by 1 base and 5 bases, leaving 10 bases between them. From the cysteine through the phenylalanine, the CDR3 covers 14 amino acids. The kept DNA is CDR3 alone, 42 bases in frame from the first base. Sequences SGDLS (CDR1) and YYNGEE (CDR2) are obtained from the germline V gene. Collaborating institutions collected whole blood in K2EDTA tubes following their own protocols. For TCRbeta analysis, collaborators shipped samples as frozen whole blood, isolated PBMCs, or DNA extracted from either of those sample types. Note on this clone: There is no known antigen for this receptor. No base qualities exist here, and no much larger clone lies one base off it.

The immunoSEQ Assay, a bias-controlled multiplex PCR, was used to amplify TCRbeta CDR3 regions from genomic DNA. The authors processed their data as follows. Nucleated cell counts per sample were estimated from amplification of reference gene primers within the assay. To quantify the absolute abundance of each unique TCRbeta CDR3 rearrangement, sequence reads were collapsed and filtered. Productive Simpson clonality was computed per sample as the square root of Simpson's diversity index over productive rearrangements. TCRdb carries this immuneACCESS record with in-frame sequences only. Its versions omit some clonotypes, under half of them owing to an unresolved V gene in the studies checked, with the rest unexplained. That table is the source of V, J and clone size, and D and trimming were worked out from the DNA. Counted in this sample were around 500,000 clones; roughly 85% of them appeared once. The ten most abundant clones make up 3% to 4% of the sample.

This chain joins TRBV9 to TRBJ2-1; TRBD2 might be the D gene, on 6 matching bases. The source of this sequence is a human donor in a cohort sampled during active COVID-19. Input material: peripheral blood. The CDR3 corresponds to CASSVQRANNEQFF. The nucleotide sequence reads as follows: TGTGCCAGCAGCGTACAGCGGGCGAACAATGAGCAGTTCTTC.